Described below is a single T cell receptor beta chain sequence and its context. These data are taken from a study of T cells in narcolepsy. Profiled with immunoSEQ multiplex PCR; TCRdb holds only in-frame clones, not every one. The sample contains under 25,000 clones, almost 85% of which appear only once. The V gene lost 4 bases and the J gene lost 2 bases, with 10 bases spanning the gap. From germline, CDR1 is SGHTA and CDR2 FQGTGA. The CDR3 length is 14 residues. The source of this sequence is a human donor with narcolepsy. The chain uses TRBV7-3 and TRBJ2-3; D not certain. Sequencing input: CD45RA- memory CD4+ T cells from PBMCs. CDR3 in amino acids: CASSSSAFTDTQYF. CDR3 nucleotides: TGTGCCAGCAGCTCGAGTGCTTTCACAGATACGCAGTATTTT.